Below are 15 T cell receptor beta chains sequenced from a single sample in a study of cytomegalovirus exposure and HLA in healthy donors. It was with 60 Vbeta and 13 Jbeta primers that the PCR ran. TCRdb's copy holds only in-frame clones and misses some; the assay was immunoSEQ multiplex PCR. Among approximately 140,000 clones listed, about 75% were seen once. The material sequenced was PBMCs. These receptors were taken from a middle-aged man in good health and CMV-seronegative.

The rearrangement joins TRBV11-2 to TRBJ2-1; no definite D call. Trimming took off 0 bases at V and 2 bases at J, with 8 bases between the two ends. The CDR3 is 15 residues long. Germline assignment: CDR1 SGHAT and CDR2 FQNNGV. CDR3 protein: CASSLERLTYNEQFF. The CDR3 region has the DNA TGTGCCAGCAGCTTAGAGCGTCTTACCTACAATGAGCAGTTCTTC.

The V gene is TRBV7-6, the J gene TRBJ2-5; 9 bases match TRBD2. The CDR3 covers 19 residues. Looked up from germline, CDR1 is SGHVS and CDR2 is FNYEAQ. The J segment lost 5 bases and the V segment lost 8 bases, leaving 24 bases of the junction unmatched. The CDR3, as DNA: TGTGCCAGCTCCCCTAGAGCGGGGGGTAGTCCTTTTTTAGTGGAGACCCAGTACTTC. This translates into CASSPRAGGSPFLVETQYF.

The chain's CDR3 is CASSHEYSPLHF. Here the CDR3 DNA reads TGTGCCAGCAGCCACGAGTACTCACCCCTCCACTTT. The chain combines TRBV14 with TRBJ1-6, with D unclear. Germline CDR1 reads SGHDN; CDR2 reads FVKESK. This CDR3 has 12 residues. V was shortened by 3 bases and J by 10 bases, with 7 bases between the two germline ends.

The chain employs TRBV5-1 and TRBJ2-6, with D possibly matching TRBD2 (5 bases). This CDR3 is built from 20 residues. V lost 2 bases and J 0 bases, leaving 21 bases between the germline ends. Germline assignment: CDR1 SGHRS and CDR2 YFSETQ. As DNA, the CDR3 is TGCGCCAGCAGCTTAGAGGGCAGCTGGGTGACAAACTCTGGGGCCAACGTCCTGACTTTC. Its protein product is CASSLEGSWVTNSGANVLTF.

The chain links TRBV7-2 to TRBJ1-1; D unclear. The CDR3 consists of 12 residues. Between the trimmed V and J ends, which lost 3 bases and 3 bases, there was a span of 5 bases. CDR1 SGHTA and CDR2 FQGNSA come from the germline V gene. The DNA of the CDR3 is TGTGCCAGCAGCTTGGAGGACACTGAAGCTTTCTTT. Amino acid sequence: CASSLEDTEAFF.

This clone was counted a few times. V is TRBV30 and J is TRBJ2-7, with D perhaps matching TRBD1 (6 bases). CDR1 and CDR2 from the germline V gene are GTSNPN and SVGIG (reference sequence). V shed 1 base and J shed 3 bases, with 16 bases lying between them. This CDR3 is 15 amino acids long. CDR3 region: CAWSEPGHANYEQYF. The DNA for the CDR3 is TGTGCCTGGAGTGAACCGGGACACGCGAACTACGAGCAGTACTTC.

The chain recombines TRBV4-3 with TRBJ2-2, with D unresolved. The CDR3 has 17 amino acids. Germline-derived CDR1 and CDR2 are LGHNA and YSLEER. Trimming shortened V by 1 base and J by 3 bases, and 15 bases separated the two germline ends. CDR3 protein: CASSQANVRHYTGELFF. The CDR3 DNA sequence: TGCGCCAGCAGCCAAGCCAACGTTCGACACTACACCGGGGAGCTGTTTTTT.

The chain joins TRBV5-1 to TRBJ2-5; 7 positions agree with TRBD1. Trimming at V came to 4 bases and at J to 2 bases, leaving 5 bases not matched to a gene. In germline, CDR1 is SGHRS, CDR2 YFSETQ. The CDR3 has 14 residues. The CDR3 DNA reads as TGCGCCAGCAGCCCGGGACAGCAGCAAGAGACCCAGTACTTC. It encodes CASSPGQQQETQYF.

J is TRBJ2-3 and V is TRBV2; weak D call: TRBD2 (5 bases). V was cut by 6 bases and J by 2 bases, with 15 bases left in between. The CDR3 length is 15 residues. Germline V gene lookup returns CDR1 SNHLY and CDR2 FYNNEI. CDR3 protein: CASRHPTGNTDTQYF. The CDR3 DNA sequence: TGTGCCAGCAGACACCCCACCGGGAACACAGATACGCAGTATTTT. Supplemented by reference TRBV2 and TRBJ2-3, the full variable domain reads EPEVTQTPSHQVTQMGQEVILRCVPISNHLYFYWYRQILGQKVEFLVSFYNNEISEKSEIFDDQFSVERPDGSNFTLKIRSTKLEDSAMYFCASRHPTGNTDTQYFGPGTRLTVL.

The chain joins TRBV5-1 to TRBJ2-2; TRBD1 matches 8 bases. The ends lost 4 bases at V and 6 bases at J; junction bases unmatched: 5. CDR1 and CDR2 from the germline V gene are SGHRS and YFSETQ. CDR3 length equals 14 residues. The CDR3 DNA is TGCGCCAGCAGCCGGACAGGGACGGCCGGGGAGCTGTTTTTT. Encoded protein: CASSRTGTAGELFF. The full variable domain, rest sourced from reference TRBV5-1 and TRBJ2-2, is KAGVTQTPRYLIKTRGQQVTLSCSPISGHRSVSWYQQTPGQGLQFLFEYFSETQRNKGNFPGRFSGRQFSNSRSEMNVSTLELGDSALYLCASSRTGTAGELFFGEGSRLTVL.

The rearrangement links TRBV7-3 to TRBJ2-3, with 8 bases aligning to TRBD2. The CDR3 extends over 15 amino acids. Germline CDR1 SGHTA, CDR2 FQGTGA. V lost 1 base to trimming and J lost 2 bases; unmatched junction nucleotides: 2. The CDR3 DNA sequence: TGTGCCAGCAGCTTAATAGCGGGGAACACAGATACGCAGTATTTT. Its protein product is CASSLIAGNTDTQYF.

This chain connects TRBV21-1 to TRBJ2-7; TRBD1, the table's D call, was not compared with the DNA. TRBV21-1 is described as a pseudogene. This CDR3 spans 15 amino acids. CDR3 DNA sequence: TGTGCCAGCAGCAAAGGAGACCGGGACAGCTACGAGCAGTACTTC. Protein sequence: CASSKGDRDSYEQYF.

The chain uses TRBV5-1 and TRBJ2-2; 11 nucleotides line up with TRBD2. J gave up 4 bases and V 3 bases, and 2 bases lay outside the gene matches. The CDR3 runs to 15 residues. From germline, CDR1 is SGHRS and CDR2 YFSETQ. The DNA for the CDR3 is TGCGCCAGCAGCTACCTAGCGGGGGGCACCGGGGAGCTGTTTTTT. Protein: CASSYLAGGTGELFF.

This chain joins TRBV4-1 and TRBJ1-2, with 9 bases aligning to TRBD1. Germline trimming cut 1 base from V and 4 bases from J; bases unmatched to any gene: 10. Looked up from germline, CDR1 is MGHRA and CDR2 is YSYEKL. The CDR3 runs to 17 residues. The CDR3 DNA is TGCGCCAGCAGCCAAGCGTCGGGGACAGGGACGTTCTATGGCTACACCTTC. Translation gives CASSQASGTGTFYGYTF.

The chain links TRBV9 to TRBJ1-2, with no clear D. CDR1 is SGDLS, CDR2 YYNGEE, per germline. The CDR3 contains 15 residues. The V end was cut by 0 bases, the J end by 1 base, with 10 bases between. The CDR3 sequence: CASSVEAVINYGYTF. CDR3 DNA sequence: TGTGCCAGCAGCGTAGAAGCGGTTATTAACTATGGCTACACCTTC.